This T cell receptor beta chain was identified in a study of naive and memory T cell subsets. Treatment described: skin biopsy from PPD injection site in Mantoux-positive individual. Input was roughly 1 to 1000 ng of DNase-treated total RNA without cell sorting. Alpha and beta constant region primers primed reverse transcription for blood and skin samples. One entry per CDR3 protein results from TCRdb running MiXCR on the UMI-ligation and nested PCR reads. Altogether fewer than 20,000 distinct CDR3 sequences are present, 8% to 10% being singletons, with the ten largest covering under 7.5%. This clonotype was detected many times. V shed 5 bases, J shed 1 base, and the junction held 5 bases outside the gene matches. CDR1 and CDR2 from the germline V gene are DFQATT and SNEGSKA (reference sequence). This CDR3 is 13 amino acids long.

The rearrangement links TRBV20-1 to TRBJ2-7; 7 bases align to TRBD1. The input for sequencing was skin, taken from a tuberculin skin test site. This sequence was found in an adult in good health. Here the CDR3 reads CSARGQDSYEQYF. The CDR3 DNA sequence: TGCAGTGCTCGCGGACAGGATTCCTACGAGCAGTACTTC.